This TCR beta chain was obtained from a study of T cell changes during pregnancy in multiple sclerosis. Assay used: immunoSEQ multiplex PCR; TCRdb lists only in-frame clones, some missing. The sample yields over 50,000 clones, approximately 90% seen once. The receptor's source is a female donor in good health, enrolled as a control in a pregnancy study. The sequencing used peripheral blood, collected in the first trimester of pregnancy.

For the CDR3, the DNA is TGTGCCAGCGGGGGACTCCTACTCTCCTACAATGAGCAGTTCTTC. It yields the protein CASGGLLLSYNEQFF. The V and J genes are TRBV2 and TRBJ2-1; a weak D match, TRBD2 (6 bases). V was pared by 8 bases and J by 0 bases, with 14 bases between. CDR1 is SNHLY and CDR2 is FYNNEI in the germline V gene. The CDR3 is 15 amino acids.